This TCR beta chain was captured by sequencing in a study of beta chain features in type 1 diabetes. Across the whole study: When patients were set against healthy donors, age, gender and cell yields were similar. Across all samples, approximately 110,000,000 sorted cells were examined.

The study's findings and limits: It was not settled here whether HLA type affects TCRB rearrangement. When Type 1 diabetes patients were examined, their TCRB CDR3s proved moderately but significantly shorter in all four CD4+ subsets. Type 1 diabetes patients had fewer VDJ junction insertions and more deletions.

CDR1 and CDR2 (germline): MNHNS, SASEGT. V was trimmed by 6 bases and J by 4 bases, leaving 15 bases between them. There are 14 residues in the CDR3. Expressed TCRB transcripts were sequenced because the isolated RNA had all been reverse transcribed beforehand. Repertoires were generated with immunoSEQ multiplex PCR, while TCRdb's copy carries only in-frame clones and drops some. The repertoire holds some 63,000 clones, with roughly 49% as singletons. This clone showed up just a few times. The antigen remains undetermined. The TCR sequence derives from a man aged 25 to 45 with type 1 diabetes. J is TRBJ2-5 and V is TRBV6-1, with TRBD2 as a possible D gene (6 bases). The source material was central memory CD4+ T cells from blood. The CDR3 spells CASRPGVAVETQYF. In nucleotides, the CDR3 is TGTGCCAGCAGACCCGGGGTAGCGGTAGAGACCCAGTACTTC.